What follows are 22 T cell receptor beta chains derived from one specimen sequenced in a study of T cell responses to AZD1222 COVID-19 vaccine. Only in-frame clones appear in the TCRdb table, and some are missing; sequencing was by immunoSEQ multiplex PCR. The table shows tens of thousands of clones, with roughly 90% occurring only once. The source was peripheral blood, collected on day 0 of AZD1222 vaccination. These receptor sequences come from an adult in good health.

The chain carries TRBV18 and TRBJ2-5; a possible D gene is TRBD1 (6 bases). Germline loops: CDR1 KGHSH, CDR2 LQKENI. The CDR3 sequence is 14 residues long. V lost 6 bases, J lost 2 bases, and 13 bases lay in between. The CDR3: CASSGQYVQETQYF. In DNA, the CDR3 is TGTGCCAGCTCCGGACAGTATGTTCAAGAGACCCAGTACTTC.

The gene calls are TRBV9 and TRBJ1-6, with no clear D. V was cut by 3 bases and J by 8 bases, with 9 bases left in between. This CDR3 is built from 13 residues. CDR1 and CDR2 from the germline V gene are SGDLS and YYNGEE. CDR3 in amino acids: CASSDSWDSPLHF. Written as DNA, the CDR3 is TGTGCCAGCAGCGACAGTTGGGATTCACCCCTCCACTTT.

The J gene is TRBJ2-6, the V gene TRBV5-1; D is unresolved. The germline V gene has CDR1 SGHRS and CDR2 YFSETQ. V was trimmed by 2 bases and J by 0 bases, leaving 3 bases between them. The CDR3 runs 14 residues. In nucleotides, the CDR3 is TGCGCCAGCAGCTTCGGCTCTGGGGCCAACGTCCTGACTTTC. It encodes CASSFGSGANVLTF.

The genes are TRBV6-5 and TRBJ1-6; 9 nucleotides agree with TRBD1. The CDR3 extends over 15 amino acids. CDR1 MNHEY and CDR2 SVGAGI come from the germline V gene. The V segment lost 5 bases and the J segment 7 bases; nucleotides outside the gene matches: 6. The CDR3 sequence: CASSLTGGANSPLHF. The CDR3 region has the DNA TGTGCCAGCAGTCTCACAGGGGGCGCGAATTCACCCCTCCACTTT.

The chain couples TRBV9 to TRBJ1-3; D is uncertain. Germline lookup yields CDR1 SGDLS and CDR2 YYNGEE. CDR3 length equals 15 residues. Trimming shortened V by 0 bases and J by 4 bases, and 11 bases separated the two germline ends. This chain's CDR3 is CASSVEMGAGNTIYF. CDR3 nucleotide sequence: TGTGCCAGCAGCGTAGAGATGGGCGCGGGAAACACCATATATTTT.

The sample holds a few counts of this clone. V is TRBV7-9 and J is TRBJ2-2; a weak D match, TRBD1 (6 bases). Germline-derived CDR1 and CDR2 are SEHNR and FQNEAQ (reference sequence). This CDR3 contains 15 residues. Trimming removed 5 bases from V and 4 bases from J, with 14 bases in between. The CDR3 coding sequence is TGTGCCAGCAGCACCCAGGGGCACGGCACCGGGGAGCTGTTTTTT. It encodes CASSTQGHGTGELFF.

This chain links TRBV5-1 with TRBJ1-2; 7 bases match TRBD1. The germline gives CDR1 SGHRS, CDR2 YFSETQ. The CDR3 loop spans 14 amino acids. The junction had 4 bases not matched to a gene; V was cut back by 0 bases and J by 5 bases. CDR3 protein: CASSLEGRGYGYTF. CDR3 nucleotides: TGCGCCAGCAGCTTGGAAGGCAGGGGGTATGGCTACACCTTC. Filled out from reference TRBV5-1 and TRBJ1-2, the complete variable domain reads KAGVTQTPRYLIKTRGQQVTLSCSPISGHRSVSWYQQTPGQGLQFLFEYFSETQRNKGNFPGRFSGRQFSNSRSEMNVSTLELGDSALYLCASSLEGRGYGYTFGSGTRLTVV.

The chain carries TRBV19 and TRBJ1-1; D unresolved. This CDR3 region has 13 residues. Trimming took off 5 bases at V and 1 base at J, with 8 bases between the two ends. Germline CDR1 is LNHDA and CDR2 is SQIVND (reference sequence). In nucleotides, the CDR3 is TGTGCCAGTAGTTCCACAGCGAACACTGAAGCTTTCTTT. Its protein is CASSSTANTEAFF.

This chain uses TRBV7-9 with TRBJ2-3; weak D call: TRBD2 (6 bases). The CDR3 extends over 16 amino acids. V was trimmed by 5 bases and J by 7 bases, leaving 22 bases between them. The V gene's germline CDR1 is SEHNR and CDR2 FQNEAQ (reference sequence). CDR3 sequence reads: CASSLTPEGTAYTQYF. The CDR3 bases are TGTGCCAGCAGCCTGACCCCGGAGGGGACCGCGTATACGCAGTATTTT.

This clone has more than one count but fewer than ten. This chain links TRBV3-1 (or the pseudogene TRBV3-2) with TRBJ2-2; D possibly uses TRBD1 or TRBD2 (6 bases each). Deletions cut 2 bases from V and 4 bases from J, with 14 bases between. Germline CDR1 LGHDT, CDR2 YNNKEL (reference sequence). The CDR3 contains 16 residues. CDR3 bases: TGTGCCAGCAGCCAACTGACAGGCGGGGCCACCGGGGAGCTGTTTTTT. Amino acids: CASSQLTGGATGELFF.

This rearrangement joins TRBV9 to TRBJ1-4, with no clear D. Deletions cut 2 bases from V and 0 bases from J, with 11 bases between. Germline V gene lookup returns CDR1 SGDLS and CDR2 YYNGEE. CDR3 length equals 16 residues. CDR3: CASSVGPVATNEKLFF. Here the CDR3 DNA reads TGTGCCAGCAGCGTCGGACCAGTTGCAACTAATGAAAAACTGTTTTTT. Looking up the rest from reference TRBV9 and TRBJ1-4 gives the full variable domain: DSGVTQTPKHLITATGQRVTLRCSPRSGDLSVYWYQQSLDQGLQFLIQYYNGEERAKGNILERFSAQQFPDLHSELNLSSLELGDSALYFCASSVGPVATNEKLFFGSGTQLSVL.

The chain recombines TRBV9 with TRBJ2-3, with TRBD2 identical over 8 bases. V shed 4 bases and J 2 bases; nucleotides not matched to a gene: 9. Germline CDR1 and CDR2: SGDLS and YYNGEE. The CDR3 has 16 residues. This CDR3 reads CASSTYGGDHTDTQYF. The DNA for the CDR3 is TGTGCCAGCAGCACTTACGGGGGGGACCACACAGATACGCAGTATTTT.

V and J are TRBV11-3 and TRBJ1-3; D may be TRBD1 (6 bases). V shed 1 base and J shed 0 bases, with 7 bases lying between them. The germline V gene encodes CDR1 SGHNT and CDR2 YENEEA. The length of the CDR3 is 15 residues. The CDR3 loop reads CASSLGDNSGNTIYF. In DNA form, the CDR3 reads TGTGCCAGCAGCTTAGGGGACAACTCTGGAAACACCATATATTTT.

The genes are TRBV15 and TRBJ1-4; 8 bases line up with TRBD1. Looked up from germline, CDR1 is LNHNV and CDR2 is YYDKDF (reference sequence). The trim removed 1 base at V and 4 bases at J, leaving 2 bases unmatched. The CDR3 spans 15 residues. CDR3 sequence: CATSRGDRGNEKLFF. In DNA, the CDR3 is TGTGCCACCAGCAGAGGAGACAGGGGTAATGAAAAACTGTTTTTT.

V is TRBV29-1 and J is TRBJ1-4, with D maybe TRBD1 (5 bases). The CDR3 consists of 12 residues. Germline V gene data show CDR1 as SQVTM and CDR2 as ANQGSEA. V was cut by 4 bases and J by 4 bases, with 7 bases left in between. The CDR3 protein is CSVGQINEKLFF. In DNA, the CDR3 is TGCAGCGTTGGACAGATTAATGAAAAACTGTTTTTT.

The chain has TRBV25-1 and TRBJ1-1; perhaps TRBD1 as D (6 bases). The V end lost 4 bases, the J end lost 5 bases, and 17 bases lay between the germline ends. CDR1 is MGHDK and CDR2 is SYGVNS in the germline V gene. The CDR3 has 15 amino acids. CDR3 nucleotide sequence: TGTGCCAGCAGTGGGGCACAGGGCCTGGGGACTGAAGCTTTCTTT. Its protein is CASSGAQGLGTEAFF.

The chain combines TRBV5-1 with TRBJ2-6; 11 nucleotides align to TRBD1. The CDR3 contains 16 residues. V lost 4 bases, J lost 4 bases, and 4 bases stayed unmatched. Germline CDR1 is SGHRS and CDR2 is YFSETQ. The CDR3 DNA sequence: TGCGCCAGCAGCCGGACAGGGGGCACGGGGGCCAACGTCCTGACTTTC. Protein: CASSRTGGTGANVLTF.

Worth noting for this clone: A read error may produce the germline difference seen at one junction end. The V gene is TRBV7-3, the J gene TRBJ1-4, with 8 bases matching TRBD1. Germline V gene lookup returns CDR1 SGHTA and CDR2 FQGTGA. The CDR3 extends over 15 amino acids. In DNA, the CDR3 is TGTACCAGCAGCCTGACAGGACAGGGAGGAGAAAAACTGTTTTTT. This codes for CTSSLTGQGGEKLFF.

This chain connects TRBV24-1 to TRBJ2-1; 7 bases fit TRBD2. V shed 6 bases and J 1 base; nucleotides not matched to a gene: 8. The germline V gene has CDR1 KGHDR and CDR2 SFDVKD. The CDR3 sequence is 16 residues long. The CDR3 spells CATSRSSGSSYNEQFF. CDR3 nucleotide sequence: TGTGCCACCAGTCGCTCTAGCGGAAGTTCCTACAATGAGCAGTTCTTC.

The chain uses TRBV5-4 and TRBJ2-7; 7 bases align to TRBD2. Trimming cost V 3 bases and J 0 bases; bases outside gene matches: 6. Looked up from germline, CDR1 is SGHNT and CDR2 is YYREEE (reference sequence). This CDR3 is 15 amino acids long. The CDR3 reads CASSSWGGSSYEQYF. CDR3 sequence (DNA): TGTGCCAGCAGCTCGTGGGGCGGGAGCTCCTACGAGCAGTACTTC.

The gene calls are TRBV27 and TRBJ1-1, with D possibly matching TRBD1 (5 bases). CDR1 is MNHEY, CDR2 SMNVEV, per germline (reference sequence). The CDR3 spans 14 residues. Deletions cut 5 bases from V and 4 bases from J, with 14 bases between. CDR3 coding DNA: TGTGCCAGCAGTACCCCCGGGGCGGGCACTGAAGCTTTCTTT. Protein product: CASSTPGAGTEAFF.

This rearrangement joins TRBV7-6 to TRBJ1-3; possibly TRBD1 for D (6 bases). Germline CDR1 is SGHVS and CDR2 is FNYEAQ. The CDR3 covers 18 residues. Between the trimmed V and J ends, which lost 5 bases and 2 bases, there was a span of 22 bases. CDR3 region: CASSAQEGHFLAGNTIYF. For the CDR3, the DNA is TGTGCCAGCAGCGCACAAGAGGGACATTTTTTGGCTGGAAACACCATATATTTT.